Presented here are 21 T cell receptor beta chains from one specimen sequenced in a study of shared clonotypes between healthy human individuals. TCRdb's copy holds only in-frame clones and misses some; the assay was immunoSEQ multiplex PCR. The table shows about 2,500,000 clones, with approximately 92% occurring only once. The sequenced sample consisted of naive CD4+ T cells sorted from blood. Subset: CD45RA+ positively selected. Receptors originate from a man younger than 35 in good health.

The chain couples TRBV6-6 to TRBJ1-4; no clear D gene. The CDR3 runs to 14 residues. Trimming removed 8 bases at V and 0 bases at J, with 10 bases between. Germline V gene data show CDR1 as MNHNY and CDR2 as SVGAGI (reference sequence). The CDR3 nucleotides read TGTGCCAGCTTTGAGACACCAACTAATGAAAAACTGTTTTTT. Translation gives CASFETPTNEKLFF.

The chain employs TRBV5-1 and TRBJ2-2; D remains unclear. From germline, CDR1 is SGHRS and CDR2 YFSETQ. The CDR3 length is 14 residues. V was trimmed by 1 base and J by 7 bases, leaving 11 bases between them. The CDR3 sequence: CASSLFWGVGELFF. The CDR3 DNA sequence: TGCGCCAGCAGCTTGTTTTGGGGTGTCGGGGAGCTGTTTTTT.

This clone came up once. The chain carries TRBV27 and TRBJ1-6; TRBD1 agrees at 9 bases. Germline V gene data show CDR1 as MNHEY and CDR2 as SMNVEV (reference sequence). CDR3 length: 16 amino acids. V shed 6 bases, J shed 5 bases, and the junction held 8 bases outside the gene matches. In DNA, the CDR3 is TGTGCCAGCAGGGGGACAGGGACGATAAATAATTCACCCCTCCACTTT. It specifies CASRGTGTINNSPLHF.

The chain is built from TRBV7-3 and TRBJ2-6; perhaps TRBD1 as D (5 bases). Deletions cut 6 bases from V and 5 bases from J, with 11 bases between. Germline assignment: CDR1 SGHTA and CDR2 FQGTGA. The CDR3 runs to 14 residues. The CDR3 DNA reads as TGTGCCAGCAGACCTGGGGCCTGGGCCAACGTCCTGACTTTC. This gives the protein CASRPGAWANVLTF.

The chain is built from TRBV29-1 and TRBJ1-1; TRBD1 matches at 10 bases. The CDR3 contains 12 residues. CDR1 is SQVTM, CDR2 ANQGSEA, per germline. Losses at the gene ends were 7 bases for V and 7 bases for J; bases not matched to a gene: 6. CDR3: CSADRGQSEAFF. DNA of the CDR3: TGCAGCGCAGACAGGGGGCAAAGTGAAGCTTTCTTT.

This clone was picked up one time. V gene TRBV7-9 combines with J gene TRBJ2-2, with 11 bases fitting TRBD1. The CDR3 has 18 amino acids. J was trimmed by 0 bases and V by 5 bases; bases with no gene match: 8. The germline V gene encodes CDR1 SEHNR and CDR2 FQNEAQ (reference sequence). Here the CDR3 DNA reads TGTGCCAGCAGCCCCCGAGGACAGGGGGCCGCGAACACCGGGGAGCTGTTTTTT. Translating it yields CASSPRGQGAANTGELFF.

Worth noting for this clone: Other DNA sequences in the same sample also yield this CDR3. DNA of the CDR3: TGCGCCAGCAGCTTAGGACAGGGGTCTGAAAAACTGTTTTTT. It is translated as CASSLGQGSEKLFF. This rearrangement joins TRBV5-1 to TRBJ1-4, with TRBD1 identical over 9 bases. Trimming took 2 bases from V and 7 from J; bases not matched to a gene: 3. Germline CDR1 and CDR2: SGHRS and YFSETQ. The CDR3 is 14 amino acids.

The chain carries TRBV7-2 and TRBJ2-2; 7 positions agree with TRBD1. The CDR3 runs 15 residues. CDR1 and CDR2 from the germline V gene are SGHTA and FQGNSA. Losses at the gene ends were 4 bases for V and 6 bases for J; bases not matched to a gene: 8. The DNA of the CDR3 is TGTGCCAGCAGCTACCAGACAGGGCTTGCCGGGGAGCTGTTTTTT. Residues: CASSYQTGLAGELFF.

This clone was detected only once. V usage is TRBV7-2 and J usage is TRBJ1-6, with 7 bases lining up with TRBD1. Trimming removed 5 bases from V and 7 bases from J; junction bases left unmatched: 11. Per germline, CDR1 SGHTA and CDR2 FQGNSA. CDR3 length equals 16 residues. CDR3 sequence (DNA): TGTGCCAGCAGCAGGACGACAGGGCTTCGGAATTCACCCCTCCACTTT. It translates to CASSRTTGLRNSPLHF.

The CDR3 DNA sequence: TGTGCCAGCAGCCCCCGGAAGGTTAGCTCTGGGGCCAACGTCCTGACTTTC. Protein sequence: CASSPRKVSSGANVLTF. This chain connects TRBV5-6 to TRBJ2-6; the D is unclear. This CDR3 comprises 17 residues. CDR1 is SGHDT, CDR2 YYEEEE, per germline. Deletions cut 4 bases from V and 0 bases from J, with 14 bases between.

This chain connects TRBV19 to TRBJ1-5; D is undetermined. This CDR3 region has 14 residues. Germline lookup yields CDR1 LNHDA and CDR2 SQIVND (reference sequence). V lost 6 bases, J lost 4 bases, and 13 bases lay in between. The CDR3 is CASSGAKLNQPQHF. The DNA of the CDR3 is TGTGCCAGTAGCGGAGCCAAACTAAATCAGCCCCAGCATTTT.

V and J are TRBV6-6 and TRBJ1-1; 8 nucleotides match TRBD1. Germline-derived CDR1 and CDR2 are MNHNY and SVGAGI (reference sequence). This CDR3 region has 15 residues. J was trimmed by 5 bases and V by 5 bases; bases with no gene match: 10. CDR3 DNA: TGTGCCAGCAGTGCCACTCAGGGGGCTGGAACTGAAGCTTTCTTT. Its protein is CASSATQGAGTEAFF.

As regards this clone: This same CDR3 is encoded by further DNA sequences in the sample. The chain recombines TRBV19 with TRBJ1-5; D is unresolved. Germline loops: CDR1 LNHDA, CDR2 SQIVND (reference sequence). The V and J ends lost 3 bases and 5 bases respectively, with 8 bases between them. This CDR3 contains 13 residues. This CDR3 reads CASSMSGDQPQHF. The CDR3, as DNA: TGTGCCAGTAGTATGTCGGGAGATCAGCCCCAGCATTTT.

The chain recombines TRBV2 with TRBJ2-2, with D maybe TRBD1 (6 bases). The CDR3 consists of 15 residues. Per the germline V gene, CDR1 is SNHLY and CDR2 is FYNNEI. V shed 7 bases and J shed 4 bases, with 16 bases lying between them. The CDR3 nucleotides read TGTGCCAGCACCGCCGGAACAGGGTTCACCGGGGAGCTGTTTTTT. Residues: CASTAGTGFTGELFF.

This sequence joins TRBV6-1 and TRBJ1-4, with a possible D match to TRBD1 (6 bases). The length of the CDR3 is 13 residues. Between the trimmed V and J ends, which lost 6 bases and 8 bases, there was a span of 13 bases. CDR1 and CDR2 from the germline V gene are MNHNS and SASEGT. Here the CDR3 DNA reads TGTGCCAGCAGAGGGGGAGGGGAGGAAAAACTGTTTTTT. As protein: CASRGGGEEKLFF.

V gene TRBV5-5 combines with J gene TRBJ1-2; the D is unclear. V was cut by 0 bases and J by 4 bases, with 13 bases left in between. This CDR3 region has 15 residues. Germline V CDR1 and CDR2: SGHKS, YYEKEE (reference sequence). CDR3 in amino acids: CASSLEGSMGYGYTF. In nucleotides, the CDR3 is TGTGCCAGCAGCTTGGAAGGGTCTATGGGCTATGGCTACACCTTC.

The chain uses TRBV6-5 and TRBJ1-6; TRBD1 might be the D (5 bases). The CDR3 spans 15 residues. The germline gives CDR1 MNHEY, CDR2 SVGAGI. The V end was cut by 2 bases, the J end by 9 bases, with 14 bases between. CDR3 sequence (DNA): TGTGCCAGCAGTTACCGGGATCTTGGGGGTTCACCCCTCCACTTT. This codes for CASSYRDLGGSPLHF.

As regards this clone: Other nucleotide sequences from this sample produce the same CDR3. CDR3 sequence reads: CASSPLSTDTQYF. The CDR3 DNA reads as TGCGCCAGCAGCCCACTTTCGACAGATACGCAGTATTTT. The gene calls are TRBV5-1 and TRBJ2-3; D unresolved. Trimming took off 4 bases at V and 3 bases at J, with 9 bases between the two ends. CDR1 SGHRS and CDR2 YFSETQ come from the germline V gene. The CDR3 has 13 residues.

This chain links TRBV5-6 with TRBJ1-6; TRBD1 might be the D (6 bases). Per germline, CDR1 SGHDT and CDR2 YYEEEE. CDR3 length equals 17 residues. Trimming cost V 1 base and J 7 bases, with 18 bases left between them. In DNA, the CDR3 is TGTGCCAGCAGCTTGAGGTCTGCAGCGGGGGGCAATTCACCCCTCCACTTT. This gives the protein CASSLRSAAGGNSPLHF. The whole variable domain, remainder taken from reference TRBV5-6 and TRBJ1-6, is DAGVTQSPTHLIKTRGQQVTLRCSPKSGHDTVSWYQQALGQGPQFIFQYYEEEERQRGNFPDRFSGHQFPNYSSELNVNALLLGDSALYLCASSLRSAAGGNSPLHFGNGTRLTVT.

The rearrangement links TRBV6-5 to TRBJ1-2, with a possible D match to TRBD1 (5 bases). The ends were cut back, 2 bases at V and 4 bases at J, with 11 bases in the middle. There are 14 residues in the CDR3. Germline lookup yields CDR1 MNHEY and CDR2 SVGAGI. The CDR3 DNA reads as TGTGCCAGCAGTTACGAGCGGGGCCGCTATGGCTACACCTTC. Amino acids: CASSYERGRYGYTF.

CDR3 sequence reads: CAIMGGALGGPNYGYTF. The CDR3 DNA sequence: TGTGCCATCATGGGAGGGGCTCTTGGGGGTCCAAACTATGGCTACACCTTC. This chain links TRBV10-3 with TRBJ1-2, with D possibly matching TRBD1 (5 bases). CDR1 and CDR2 (germline): ENHRY, SYGVKD. The V gene lost 7 bases and the J gene lost 2 bases, with 23 bases spanning the gap. This CDR3 is 17 amino acids long.